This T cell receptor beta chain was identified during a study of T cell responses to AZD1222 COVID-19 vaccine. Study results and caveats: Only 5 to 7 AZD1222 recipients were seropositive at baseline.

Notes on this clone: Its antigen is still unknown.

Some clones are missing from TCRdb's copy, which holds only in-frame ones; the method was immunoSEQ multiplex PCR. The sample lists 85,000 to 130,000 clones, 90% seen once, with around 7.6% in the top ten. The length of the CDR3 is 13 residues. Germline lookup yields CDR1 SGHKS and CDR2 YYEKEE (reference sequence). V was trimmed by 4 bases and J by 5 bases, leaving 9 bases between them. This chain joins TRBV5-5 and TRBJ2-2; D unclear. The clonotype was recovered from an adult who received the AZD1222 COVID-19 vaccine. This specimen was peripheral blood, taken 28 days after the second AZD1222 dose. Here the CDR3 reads CASSLSITGELFF. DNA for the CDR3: TGTGCCAGCAGCCTTTCTATAACCGGGGAGCTGTTTTTT.